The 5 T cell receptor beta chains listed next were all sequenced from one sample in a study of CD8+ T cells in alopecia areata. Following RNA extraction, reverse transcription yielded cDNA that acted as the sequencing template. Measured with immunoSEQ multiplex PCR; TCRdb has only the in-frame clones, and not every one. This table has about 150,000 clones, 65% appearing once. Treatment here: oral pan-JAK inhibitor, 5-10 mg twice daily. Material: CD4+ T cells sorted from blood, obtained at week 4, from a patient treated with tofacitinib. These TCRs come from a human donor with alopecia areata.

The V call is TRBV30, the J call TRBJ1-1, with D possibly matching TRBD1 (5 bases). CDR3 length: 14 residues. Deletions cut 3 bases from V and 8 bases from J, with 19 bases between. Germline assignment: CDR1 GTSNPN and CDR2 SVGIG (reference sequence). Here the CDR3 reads CAWRGVGNLEEAFF. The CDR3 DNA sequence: TGTGCCTGGAGGGGGGTTGGGAACCTAGAAGAAGCTTTCTTT.

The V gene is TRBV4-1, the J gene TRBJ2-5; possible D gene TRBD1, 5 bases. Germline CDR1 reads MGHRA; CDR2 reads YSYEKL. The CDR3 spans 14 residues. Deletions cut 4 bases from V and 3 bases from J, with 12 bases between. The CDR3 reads CASSLTPREETQYF. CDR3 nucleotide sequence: TGCGCCAGCAGCCTCACCCCCAGGGAAGAGACCCAGTACTTC.

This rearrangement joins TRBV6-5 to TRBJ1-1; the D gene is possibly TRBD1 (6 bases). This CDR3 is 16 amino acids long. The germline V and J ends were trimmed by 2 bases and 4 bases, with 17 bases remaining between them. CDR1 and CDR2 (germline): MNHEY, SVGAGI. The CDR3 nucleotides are TGTGCCAGCAGTTACGCCCATGGGGGGCTTGTCACTGAAGCTTTCTTT. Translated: CASSYAHGGLVTEAFF.

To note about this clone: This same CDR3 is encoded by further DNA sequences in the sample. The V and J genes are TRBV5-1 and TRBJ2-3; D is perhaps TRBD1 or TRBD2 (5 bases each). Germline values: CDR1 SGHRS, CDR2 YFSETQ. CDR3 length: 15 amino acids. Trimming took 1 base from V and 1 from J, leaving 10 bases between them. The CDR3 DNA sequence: TGCGCCAGCAGCTTGAGAGGGGTAGGCACAGATACGCAGTATTTT. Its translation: CASSLRGVGTDTQYF.

CDR3 region: CASSLRLASYEQYF. CDR3 nucleotide sequence: TGTGCCAGCAGCTTACGACTAGCGAGCTACGAGCAGTACTTC. The J gene is TRBJ2-7, the V gene TRBV11-2; TRBD2 matches at 8 bases. The CDR3 totals 14 residues. The trim removed 2 bases at V and 3 bases at J, leaving 3 bases unmatched. Looked up from germline, CDR1 is SGHAT and CDR2 is FQNNGV.